This T cell receptor (beta chain) came from a study of shared clonotypes between healthy human individuals. It was across several immunoSEQ plates that each subset's genomic DNA was evenly split. TCRdb keeps only in-frame clones here, not all; method: immunoSEQ multiplex PCR. This repertoire shows 2 million to 3 million clones, around nine tenths found once; its top ten account for around 0.15%. Splitting the CD4+ cells yielded a CD45RA+ naive subset and a CD45RA-negative memory subset. Sequencing used naive CD4+ T cells sorted from blood. Stated subset: CD45RA+ positively selected. The sequence was collected from a man between 18 and 35 years old in good health.

In DNA, the CDR3 is TGTGCCAGATCGACAGGGGGTATGGGGAACACCATATATTTT. Encoded protein: CARSTGGMGNTIYF. The chain employs TRBV6-1 and TRBJ1-3; 9 nucleotides align to TRBD1. The CDR3 extends over 14 amino acids. The junction had 10 bases not matched to a gene; V was cut back by 9 bases and J by 7 bases. Germline V CDR1 and CDR2: MNHNS, SASEGT.